Shown below are 10 T cell receptor beta chains from a single sample sequenced in a study of T cells in Graves' hyperthyroidism and ophthalmopathy. RNA transcripts served as the template for amplifying TCR beta CDR3 regions. HTBI primers were the set used in a first-round RT-PCR of the TCR CDR3. TCRdb called the multiplex PCR reads again in MiXCR, with one record for every CDR3 protein. The profile shows around 260,000 distinct CDR3 sequences, around 25% of them singletons. Sequencing was done on a sample of blood. The source is a man between 40 and 49 years old with Graves' hyperthyroidism that later progressed to Graves' ophthalmopathy.

At least ten counts were recorded for this clonotype. This chain joins TRBV11-1 and TRBJ2-2; D remains ambiguous. V shed 5 bases and J shed 6 bases, with 19 bases lying between them. This CDR3 spans 16 amino acids. The germline CDR1 and CDR2 sequences are SGHAT and FQDESV (reference sequence). Written as DNA, the CDR3 is TGTGCCAGCAGCCCACGAGACGCTATGTTGGCCGGGGAGCTGTTTTTT. Protein: CASSPRDAMLAGELFF.

This clonotype occurred many times. V and J are TRBV5-1 and TRBJ2-7; D is perhaps TRBD1 (5 bases). V lost 2 bases and J lost 1, with 10 bases in between. The germline V gene has CDR1 SGHRS and CDR2 YFSETQ. CDR3 size: 14 residues. The CDR3 sequence: CASSFSQGSYEQYF. CDR3 DNA: TGCGCCAGCAGCTTCAGCCAGGGTTCCTACGAGCAGTACTTC.

This clonotype was recorded many times. The chain joins TRBV25-1 to TRBJ1-2; TRBD1 might be the D (5 bases). V was pared by 3 bases and J by 5 bases, with 10 bases between. The CDR3 covers 13 residues. Germline-derived CDR1 and CDR2 are MGHDK and SYGVNS. CDR3 sequence: CASSETDMYGYTF. The DNA for the CDR3 is TGTGCCAGCAGTGAGACAGACATGTATGGCTACACCTTC.

This clonotype was seen ten or more times. Its ends do not fully match the called genes, so a read error is possible. The chain carries TRBV20-1 and TRBJ2-3; unclear D gene. Germline V gene lookup returns CDR1 DFQATT and CDR2 SNEGSKA (reference sequence). The CDR3 spans 8 residues. In DNA form, the CDR3 reads TGCAGTGCTCGTAACTCGGGTTTT. It is translated as CSARNSGF.

This clonotype was found many times. The CDR3 bases are TGTGCCAGCCGAACACAGGGGGTCAATCAGCCCCAGCATTTT. This codes for CASRTQGVNQPQHF. The chain employs TRBV27 and TRBJ1-5, with TRBD1 matching over 8 bases. V was clipped by 8 bases and J by 3 bases; unmatched bases: 6. This CDR3 spans 14 amino acids. The germline CDR1 and CDR2 sequences are MNHEY and SMNVEV (reference sequence).

This chain connects TRBV28 to TRBJ1-2, with no clear D. Germline CDR1 reads MDHEN; CDR2 reads SYDVKM. The CDR3 has 14 residues. Trimming shortened V by 1 base and J by 4 bases, and 10 bases separated the two germline ends. The CDR3 nucleotides are TGTGCCAGCAGTTTATCGGCGAGTAGCTATGGCTACACCTTC. It is translated as CASSLSASSYGYTF.

The chain joins TRBV4-1 to TRBJ2-4; the D gene is possibly TRBD2 (5 bases). The CDR3 totals 16 residues. Germline V gene sequence: CDR1 MGHRA, CDR2 YSYEKL. V was trimmed by 5 bases and J by 1 base, leaving 15 bases between them. CDR3 nucleotide sequence: TGCGCCAGCAGCTCACAGCCGGGGAGTGCCAAAAACATTCAGTACTTC. This sequence encodes CASSSQPGSAKNIQYF.

Ten or more counts support this clonotype. The chain links TRBV30 to TRBJ2-5; D remains unclear. This CDR3 region has 13 residues. Germline lookup yields CDR1 GTSNPN and CDR2 SVGIG (reference sequence). V shed 1 base and J shed 6 bases, with 12 bases lying between them. The DNA of the CDR3 is TGTGCCTGGAGTGCGGCAGGCGGCAAGACCCAGTACTTC. Its translation: CAWSAAGGKTQYF.

This clonotype was found many times. This chain connects TRBV2 to TRBJ1-5, with D hard to call. With 1 base removed from V and 6 bases from J, the gap between germline ends came to 7 bases. CDR1 and CDR2 (germline): SNHLY, FYNNEI. This CDR3 comprises 13 residues. CDR3 sequence reads: CASSEGRFQPQHF. CDR3 DNA: TGTGCCAGCAGTGAAGGTAGATTTCAGCCCCAGCATTTT.

This clonotype was detected ten times or more. The chain combines TRBV3-1 with TRBJ2-5; 9 bases align to TRBD2. The CDR3 runs 14 residues. The V gene end was trimmed by 6 bases and the J gene end by 4 bases; junction bases not matched to a gene: 6. Germline V lookup: CDR1 LGHDT, CDR2 YNNKEL (reference sequence). The chain's CDR3 is CASSSGSEGETQYF. The CDR3, as DNA: TGTGCCAGCAGTAGCGGGAGTGAAGGAGAGACCCAGTACTTC.